This T cell receptor beta chain was sequenced for a study of shared clonotypes between healthy human individuals. The CDR3 is made up of 13 amino acids. CDR1 is SGHAT, CDR2 FQNNGV, per germline. V was cut by 2 bases and J by 1 base, with 5 bases left in between. This clone has just a few counts. Each sample came from a Caucasian adult donor living in Nashville, Tennessee. Assay execution took place at the deep level. 250 to 300 ng DNA, about 30,000 T cell genomes, went into unsorted PBMC replicate PCRs. In the authors' workflow: For the immunoSEQ data, sequences were junction-only without quality scores, so filtering differed. The assay was immunoSEQ multiplex PCR, and TCRdb's table has in-frame clones only and misses some. The V and J calls and clone size come from that table; D and trimming were worked out from the DNA. This table has roughly 500,000 clones, approximately 82% appearing once.

The J gene is TRBJ1-1, the V gene TRBV11-2; the D is unclear. The TCR sequence derives from a middle-aged woman in good health. Some clones in this sample may be carry-over from other donors' samples. Sequenced sample: PBMCs. The CDR3, as DNA: TGTGCCAGCAGCTTACACAAGAACACTGAAGCTTTCTTT. Residues: CASSLHKNTEAFF.